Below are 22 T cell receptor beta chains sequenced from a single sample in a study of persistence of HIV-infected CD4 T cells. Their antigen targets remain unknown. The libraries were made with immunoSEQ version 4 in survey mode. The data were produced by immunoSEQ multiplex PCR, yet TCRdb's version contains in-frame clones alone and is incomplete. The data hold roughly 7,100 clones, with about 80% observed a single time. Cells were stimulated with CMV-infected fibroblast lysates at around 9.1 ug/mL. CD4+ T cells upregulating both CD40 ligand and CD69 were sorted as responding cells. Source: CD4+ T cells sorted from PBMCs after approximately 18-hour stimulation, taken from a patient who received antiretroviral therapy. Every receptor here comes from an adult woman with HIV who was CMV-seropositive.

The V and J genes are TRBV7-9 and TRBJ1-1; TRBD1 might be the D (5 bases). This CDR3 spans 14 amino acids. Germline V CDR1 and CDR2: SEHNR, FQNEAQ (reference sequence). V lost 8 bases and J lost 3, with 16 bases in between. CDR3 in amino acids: CASAQGGYYTEAFF. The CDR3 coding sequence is TGTGCCAGCGCGCAGGGAGGATACTACACTGAAGCTTTCTTT.

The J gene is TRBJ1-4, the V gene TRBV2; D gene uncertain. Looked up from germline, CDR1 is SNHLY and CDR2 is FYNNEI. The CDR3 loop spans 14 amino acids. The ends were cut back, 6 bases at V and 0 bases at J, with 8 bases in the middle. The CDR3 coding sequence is TGTGCCAGCAGGAAACTTGCAACTAATGAAAAACTGTTTTTT. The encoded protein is CASRKLATNEKLFF.

The CDR3 sequence is CASSQRQGANNEQFF. The CDR3 nucleotides are TGTGCCAGCTCACAAAGACAGGGGGCAAACAATGAGCAGTTCTTC. This chain joins TRBV18 and TRBJ2-1; 10 bases are shared with TRBD1. This CDR3 comprises 15 residues. Germline CDR1 is KGHSH and CDR2 is LQKENI. V lost 4 bases to trimming and J lost 5 bases; unmatched junction nucleotides: 5.

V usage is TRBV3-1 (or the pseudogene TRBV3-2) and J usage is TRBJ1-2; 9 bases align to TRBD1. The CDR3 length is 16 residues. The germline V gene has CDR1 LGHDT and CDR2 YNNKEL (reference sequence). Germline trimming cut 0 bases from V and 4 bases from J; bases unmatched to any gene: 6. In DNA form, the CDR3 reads TGTGCCAGCAGCCAAGATTGGGGGACAGGGATCTATGGCTACACCTTC. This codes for CASSQDWGTGIYGYTF.

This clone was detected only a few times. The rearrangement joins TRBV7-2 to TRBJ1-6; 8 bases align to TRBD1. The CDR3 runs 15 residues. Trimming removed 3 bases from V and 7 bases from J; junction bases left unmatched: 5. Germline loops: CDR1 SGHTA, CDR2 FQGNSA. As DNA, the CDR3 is TGTGCCAGCAGCTTTGGACAGGGAAGAAATTCACCCCTCCACTTT. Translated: CASSFGQGRNSPLHF.

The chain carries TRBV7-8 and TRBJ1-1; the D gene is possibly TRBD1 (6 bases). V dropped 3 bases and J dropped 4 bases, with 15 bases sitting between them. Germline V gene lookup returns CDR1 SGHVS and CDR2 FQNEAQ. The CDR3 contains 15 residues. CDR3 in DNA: TGTGCCAGCAGCTTCACAGGGTCCAGAAGCACTGAAGCTTTCTTT. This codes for CASSFTGSRSTEAFF. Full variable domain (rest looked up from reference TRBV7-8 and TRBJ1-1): GAGVSQSPRYKVAKRGQDVALRCDPISGHVSLFWYQQALGQGPEFLTYFQNEAQLDKSGLPSDRFFAERPEGSVSTLKIQRTQQEDSAVYLCASSFTGSRSTEAFFGQGTRLTVV.

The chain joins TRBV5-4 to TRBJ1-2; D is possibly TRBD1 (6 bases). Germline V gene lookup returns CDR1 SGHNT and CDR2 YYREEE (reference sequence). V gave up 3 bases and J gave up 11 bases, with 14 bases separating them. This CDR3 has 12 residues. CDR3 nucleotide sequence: TGTGCCAGCAGCTCGGCCGGGGGCGGGTACACCTTC. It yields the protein CASSSAGGGYTF.

CDR3: CASRSWGSGVGYNEQFF. CDR3 sequence (DNA): TGTGCCAGCAGGTCTTGGGGTAGCGGGGTCGGATACAATGAGCAGTTCTTC. The rearrangement joins TRBV28 to TRBJ2-1; 8 nucleotides line up with TRBD2. The germline CDR1 and CDR2 sequences are MDHEN and SYDVKM. Unmatched junction bases numbered 14, after V lost 6 bases and J lost 4 bases. This CDR3 region has 17 residues.

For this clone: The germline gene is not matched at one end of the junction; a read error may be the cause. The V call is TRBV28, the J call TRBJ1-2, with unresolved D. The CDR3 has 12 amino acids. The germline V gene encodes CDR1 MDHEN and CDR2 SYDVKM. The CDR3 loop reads CASTSETYRYTF. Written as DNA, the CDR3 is TGTGCCAGCACGTCGGAGACCTATCGCTACACCTTC.

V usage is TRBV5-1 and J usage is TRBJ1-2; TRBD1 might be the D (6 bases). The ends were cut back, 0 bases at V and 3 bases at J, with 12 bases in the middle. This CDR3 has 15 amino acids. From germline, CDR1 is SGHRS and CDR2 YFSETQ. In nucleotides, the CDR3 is TGCGCCAGCAGCTTGGGGGACACAACGTACTATGGCTACACCTTC. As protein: CASSLGDTTYYGYTF.

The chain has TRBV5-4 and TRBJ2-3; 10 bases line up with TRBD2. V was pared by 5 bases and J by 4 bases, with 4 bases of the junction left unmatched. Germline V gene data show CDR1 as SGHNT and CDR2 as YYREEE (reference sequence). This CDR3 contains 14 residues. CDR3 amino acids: CASRERGGADTQYF. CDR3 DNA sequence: TGTGCCAGCAGGGAGCGGGGGGGCGCAGATACGCAGTATTTT.

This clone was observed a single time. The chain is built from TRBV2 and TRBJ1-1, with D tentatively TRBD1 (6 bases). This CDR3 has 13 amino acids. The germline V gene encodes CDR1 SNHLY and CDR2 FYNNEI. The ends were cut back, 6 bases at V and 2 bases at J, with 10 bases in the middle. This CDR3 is CASRQGGNTEAFF. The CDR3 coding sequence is TGTGCCAGCAGACAGGGTGGTAACACTGAAGCTTTCTTT.

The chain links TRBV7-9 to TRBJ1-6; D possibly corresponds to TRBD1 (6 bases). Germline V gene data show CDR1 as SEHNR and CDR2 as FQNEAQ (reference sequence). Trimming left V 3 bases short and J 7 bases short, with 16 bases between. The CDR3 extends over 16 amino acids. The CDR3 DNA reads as TGTGCCAGCAGCTTGACCTCAATCGACAGGAATTCACCCCTCCACTTT. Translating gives CASSLTSIDRNSPLHF.

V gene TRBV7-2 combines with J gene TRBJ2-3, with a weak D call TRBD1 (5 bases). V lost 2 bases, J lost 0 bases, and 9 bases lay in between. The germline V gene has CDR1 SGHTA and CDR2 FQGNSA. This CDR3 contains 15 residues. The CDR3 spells CASSLSGISTDTQYF. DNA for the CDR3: TGTGCCAGCAGCTTATCAGGGATTAGCACAGATACGCAGTATTTT.

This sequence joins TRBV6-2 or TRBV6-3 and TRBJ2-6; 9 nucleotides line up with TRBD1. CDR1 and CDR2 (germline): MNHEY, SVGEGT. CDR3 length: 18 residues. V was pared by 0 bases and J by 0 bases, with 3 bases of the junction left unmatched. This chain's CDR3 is CASSYSGQGSSGANVLTF. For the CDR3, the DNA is TGTGCCAGCAGTTACTCAGGACAGGGGAGCTCTGGGGCCAACGTCCTGACTTTC.

CDR3 nucleotides: TGTGCCAGCACCGCAGGAGGGGCGAGTGGTCAGCCCCAGCATTTT. This gives the protein CASTAGGASGQPQHF. This chain connects TRBV6-6 to TRBJ1-5, with a possible D match to TRBD1 (5 bases). In germline, CDR1 is MNHNY, CDR2 SVGAGI (reference sequence). V was clipped by 7 bases and J by 6 bases, with 19 bases between them. The CDR3 contains 15 residues.

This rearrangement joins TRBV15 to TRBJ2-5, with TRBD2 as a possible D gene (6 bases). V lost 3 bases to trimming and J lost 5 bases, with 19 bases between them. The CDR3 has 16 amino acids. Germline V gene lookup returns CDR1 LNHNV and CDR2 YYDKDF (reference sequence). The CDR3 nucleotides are TGTGCCACCAGCAGTGGAGGAGGGGTCGGGGAGGAGACCCAGTACTTC. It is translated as CATSSGGGVGEETQYF.

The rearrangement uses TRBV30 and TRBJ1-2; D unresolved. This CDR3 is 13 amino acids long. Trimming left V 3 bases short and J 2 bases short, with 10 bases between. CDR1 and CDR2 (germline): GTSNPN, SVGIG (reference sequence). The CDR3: CAWSPGFNYGYTF. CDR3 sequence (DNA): TGTGCCTGGAGCCCGGGGTTCAACTATGGCTACACCTTC.

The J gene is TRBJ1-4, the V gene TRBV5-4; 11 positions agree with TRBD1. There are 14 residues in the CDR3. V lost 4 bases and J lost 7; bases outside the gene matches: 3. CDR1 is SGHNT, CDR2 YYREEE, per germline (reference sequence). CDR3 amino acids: CASSQDRGREKLFF. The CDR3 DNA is TGTGCCAGCAGCCAGGACAGGGGGCGTGAAAAACTGTTTTTT. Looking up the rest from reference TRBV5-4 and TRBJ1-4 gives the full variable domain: ETGVTQSPTHLIKTRGQQVTLRCSSQSGHNTVSWYQQALGQGPQFIFQYYREEENGRGNFPPRFSGLQFPNYSSELNVNALELDDSALYLCASSQDRGREKLFFGSGTQLSVL.

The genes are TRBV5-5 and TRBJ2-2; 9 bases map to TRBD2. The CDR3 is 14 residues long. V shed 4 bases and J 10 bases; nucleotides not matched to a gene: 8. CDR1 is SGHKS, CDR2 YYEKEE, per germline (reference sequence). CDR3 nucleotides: TGTGCCAGCAGCATCGGACTAGCGAGTATGGAGCTGTTTTTT. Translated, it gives CASSIGLASMELFF. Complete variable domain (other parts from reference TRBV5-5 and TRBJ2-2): DAGVTQSPTHLIKTRGQQVTLRCSPISGHKSVSWYQQVLGQGPQFIFQYYEKEERGRGNFPDRFSARQFPNYSSELNVNALLLGDSALYLCASSIGLASMELFFGEGSRLTVL.

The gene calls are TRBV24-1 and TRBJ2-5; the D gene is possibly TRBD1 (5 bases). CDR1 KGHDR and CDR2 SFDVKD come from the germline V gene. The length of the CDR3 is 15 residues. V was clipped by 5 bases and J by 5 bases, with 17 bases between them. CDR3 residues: CATSGPGIGLETQYF. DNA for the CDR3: TGTGCCACCAGTGGACCAGGGATAGGCCTTGAGACCCAGTACTTC.

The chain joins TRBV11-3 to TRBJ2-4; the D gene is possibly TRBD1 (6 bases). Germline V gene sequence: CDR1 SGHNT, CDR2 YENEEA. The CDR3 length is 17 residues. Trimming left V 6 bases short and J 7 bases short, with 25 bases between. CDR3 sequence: CASRRSSGTPKLNIQYF. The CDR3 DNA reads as TGTGCCAGCAGGCGGTCATCCGGGACACCTAAATTGAACATTCAGTACTTC.